The clone carrying this T cell receptor beta chain occurred a few times. TCRdb passed the RT-PCR reads through MiXCR, listing each CDR3 protein once. The data show fewer than 800,000 distinct CDR3 sequences, around 14% seen once. V shed 2 bases and J 3 bases; nucleotides not matched to a gene: 5. There are 15 residues in the CDR3. Germline values: CDR1 LGHDT, CDR2 YNNKEL (reference sequence). The rearrangement joins TRBV3-1 to TRBJ2-7; 9 bases align to TRBD1. This sequence was found in a female donor in good health, serving as a healthy control. Input material: memory CD4+ T cells from blood. The CDR3 is CASSQTGGVGYEQYF. The CDR3 DNA reads as TGTGCCAGCAGCCAAACAGGGGGCGTTGGCTACGAGCAGTACTTC.